This T cell receptor beta chain was sequenced for a study of tumor-infiltrating lymphocytes in primary liver carcinoma. Broader study findings: Because the samples were bulk unsorted, the study did not compare CD4+ and CD8+ repertoires. Overlap in tumor-adjacent and tumor-blood pairs fell below that of tumor region pairs.

As concerns this clonotype: Its antigen is as yet unknown. The junction and the germline gene differ at one end; a read error may be behind it.

The CDR3 has 11 amino acids. Germline CDR1 is SEHNR and CDR2 is FQNEAQ (reference sequence). Both blood RNA, taken from unsorted whole blood, and germline DNA were extracted. Reverse transcription of roughly 0.5 ug total RNA with a constant-region primer produced TCR beta cDNA. ARM-PCR was slightly modified, and three nested multiplex PCR rounds with it gave rise to the TCR beta libraries. The study ran its first two PCR rounds for roughly 10 cycles each, using TRBV1-TRBV30 forward primers and a C-beta reverse primer. A single record per CDR3 protein comes from TCRdb applying MiXCR to the multiplex PCR reads. The sample has fewer than 350,000 distinct CDR3 sequences, about 62% seen once; the top ten hold 9%.

Sequenced material: peripheral blood. This TCR came from a man between 40 and 49 years old with primary liver carcinoma and hepatitis B virus infection. This rearrangement joins TRBV7-9 to TRBJ2-7; D is perhaps TRBD2 (6 bases). CDR3 DNA sequence: TGTGCCAGCAGGACGGGAGACGAGCAGTGTTTC. This codes for CASRTGDEQCF.